Below are 21 T cell receptor beta chains sequenced from a single sample in a study of identifying expanded T cells in peripheral blood. TCRdb keeps only in-frame clones here, not all; method: immunoSEQ multiplex PCR. This table holds about 85,000 clones, approximately 90% found once. Sequences were obtained from blood. These receptors were taken from a person aged 18 to 70 in good health.

This sequence joins TRBV6-1 and TRBJ2-3, with unresolved D. This CDR3 has 13 amino acids. Trimming removed 2 bases from V and 2 bases from J, with 5 bases in between. Germline CDR1 MNHNS, CDR2 SASEGT. In DNA form, the CDR3 reads TGTGCCAGCAGTGAACACCTCACAGATACGCAGTATTTT. This translates into CASSEHLTDTQYF.

The chain carries TRBV14 and TRBJ2-3; 7 nucleotides line up with TRBD1. Germline values: CDR1 SGHDN, CDR2 FVKESK. The trim removed 4 bases at V and 2 bases at J, leaving 3 bases unmatched. The CDR3 totals 14 residues. The CDR3 loop reads CASSRDRFTDTQYF. For the CDR3, the DNA is TGTGCCAGCAGCCGGGACAGATTCACAGATACGCAGTATTTT.

The CDR3, as DNA: TGTGCCAGCTCACCAGCAGGGGGCACCTATGGCTACACCTTC. This encodes CASSPAGGTYGYTF. The chain joins TRBV18 to TRBJ1-2; 8 positions match TRBD1. Looked up from germline, CDR1 is KGHSH and CDR2 is LQKENI. J was trimmed by 4 bases and V by 2 bases; bases with no gene match: 3. The CDR3 has 14 amino acids.

The V gene is TRBV2, the J gene TRBJ2-3; tentative D call: TRBD2 (6 bases). With 2 bases removed from V and 4 bases from J, the gap between germline ends came to 10 bases. The V gene's germline CDR1 is SNHLY and CDR2 FYNNEI. The CDR3 is made up of 14 amino acids. Here the CDR3 DNA reads TGTGCCAGCAGTGAAACCCGGAGGGCAGATACGCAGTATTTT. It translates to CASSETRRADTQYF.

The chain is built from TRBV10-1 and TRBJ2-7, with D possibly matching TRBD1 (5 bases). The germline CDR1 and CDR2 sequences are WNHNN and SYGVQD (reference sequence). The V gene lost 4 bases and the J gene lost 5 bases, with 12 bases spanning the gap. This CDR3 region has 13 residues. In DNA, the CDR3 is TGCGCCAGCAGTGCCCAGGGAAGGGACGAGCAGTACTTC. This encodes CASSAQGRDEQYF.

The chain employs TRBV21-1 and TRBJ1-5. TRBV21-1 is a pseudogene locus. There are 16 residues in the CDR3. The CDR3 nucleotides read TGTGCCAGCAGCCCCAGTGGGATTTATAGCAATCAGCCCCAGCATTTT. This gives the protein CASSPSGIYSNQPQHF.

This clone occurred once. This sequence joins TRBV6-6 and TRBJ1-3; tentative D call: TRBD1 (5 bases). The CDR3 length is 14 residues. V lost 4 bases, J lost 4 bases, and 11 bases lay in between. CDR1 is MNHNY, CDR2 SVGAGI, per germline (reference sequence). CDR3 DNA: TGTGCCAGCAGTTCTGGGGCGCGGGGAAACACCATATATTTT. It is translated as CASSSGARGNTIYF.

The V and J genes are TRBV18 and TRBJ1-4; D not certain. Per the germline V gene, CDR1 is KGHSH and CDR2 is LQKENI. This CDR3 spans 14 amino acids. Trimming left V 3 bases short and J 4 bases short, with 9 bases between. The CDR3 here is CASSPPANNEKLFF. The CDR3 DNA is TGTGCCAGCTCACCCCCAGCTAATAATGAAAAACTGTTTTTT.

The genes are TRBV9 and TRBJ2-1, with 10 positions matching TRBD2. The CDR3 is 14 residues long. J was trimmed by 12 bases and V by 3 bases; bases with no gene match: 9. Germline V CDR1 and CDR2: SGDLS, YYNGEE. This CDR3 reads CASSAFSGGLLQFF. Written as DNA, the CDR3 is TGTGCCAGCAGCGCCTTTAGCGGGGGGCTTTTGCAGTTCTTC.

The chain couples TRBV6-5 to TRBJ2-1, with 10 bases matching TRBD1. V lost 2 bases to trimming and J lost 6 bases; unmatched junction nucleotides: 4. Germline V gene data show CDR1 as MNHEY and CDR2 as SVGAGI. This CDR3 spans 15 amino acids. The CDR3 nucleotides are TGTGCCAGCAGTTACCGCGGGACAGGGGTCAATGAGCAGTTCTTC. As protein: CASSYRGTGVNEQFF.

V is TRBV18 and J is TRBJ2-3, with 8 bases fitting TRBD2. Germline assignment: CDR1 KGHSH and CDR2 LQKENI. The CDR3 length is 15 residues. Losses at the gene ends were 5 bases for V and 5 bases for J; bases not matched to a gene: 9. The CDR3: CASSAVGGAVDTQYF. In DNA, the CDR3 is TGTGCCAGCTCAGCGGTCGGGGGGGCCGTAGATACGCAGTATTTT.

The CDR3 nucleotides read TGTGCCAGCAGCGGCAGAGGAGGGCAATACACTGAAGCTTTCTTT. It codes for CASSGRGGQYTEAFF. V and J are TRBV7-2 and TRBJ1-1; D is unclear. Germline V gene lookup returns CDR1 SGHTA and CDR2 FQGNSA. CDR3 length: 15 amino acids. Trimming shortened V by 5 bases and J by 3 bases, and 16 bases separated the two germline ends.

CDR3 in amino acids: CASSFDRNTEAFF. CDR3 bases: TGTGCCAGCAGCTTCGACCGGAACACTGAAGCTTTCTTT. V usage is TRBV6-4 and J usage is TRBJ1-1; D is unclear. The V end was cut by 6 bases, the J end by 1 base, with 9 bases between. CDR3 length: 13 amino acids. From germline, CDR1 is MRHNA and CDR2 SNTAGT.

The rearrangement joins TRBV2 to TRBJ1-6; 9 bases are a match to TRBD1. This CDR3 contains 16 residues. Germline values: CDR1 SNHLY, CDR2 FYNNEI. The V and J ends lost 5 bases and 7 bases, in that order; junction bases with no gene match: 9. CDR3 sequence: CASSRQGVTSNSPLHF. In DNA, the CDR3 is TGTGCCAGCAGTCGACAGGGGGTGACGAGCAATTCACCCCTCCACTTT. Variable domain in full (rest from reference TRBV2 and TRBJ1-6): EPEVTQTPSHQVTQMGQEVILRCVPISNHLYFYWYRQILGQKVEFLVSFYNNEISEKSEIFDDQFSVERPDGSNFTLKIRSTKLEDSAMYFCASSRQGVTSNSPLHFGNGTRLTVT.

This clone was detected once. The V call is TRBV5-6, the J call TRBJ1-3, with D possibly TRBD1 on 5 matching bases. V was shortened by 4 bases and J by 4 bases, with 12 bases between the two germline ends. This CDR3 is 14 amino acids long. Germline CDR1 SGHDT, CDR2 YYEEEE. Written as DNA, the CDR3 is TGTGCCAGCAGCACGGGAGACAGAGGAAACACCATATATTTT. It translates to CASSTGDRGNTIYF. The complete variable domain, with remaining parts taken from reference TRBV5-6 and TRBJ1-3, reads DAGVTQSPTHLIKTRGQQVTLRCSPKSGHDTVSWYQQALGQGPQFIFQYYEEEERQRGNFPDRFSGHQFPNYSSELNVNALLLGDSALYLCASSTGDRGNTIYFGEGSWLTVV.

The V call is TRBV7-8, the J call TRBJ2-6; D might be TRBD2 (6 bases). CDR1 is SGHVS and CDR2 is FQNEAQ in the germline V gene. V shed 5 bases and J shed 5 bases, with 13 bases lying between them. The CDR3 is 15 amino acids. DNA of the CDR3: TGTGCCAGCAGCACAGCAGCGGGCCGGGCCAACGTCCTGACTTTC. Translating gives CASSTAAGRANVLTF.

The chain joins TRBV4-3 to TRBJ1-1; D unclear. CDR1 LGHNA and CDR2 YSLEER come from the germline V gene. Trimming removed 1 base at V and 6 bases at J, with 6 bases between. CDR3 length: 12 amino acids. CDR3 coding DNA: TGCGCCAGCAGCCAAGGCCAGTCTGAAGCTTTCTTT. Encoded protein: CASSQGQSEAFF.

The chain couples TRBV7-2 to TRBJ2-1, with TRBD2 matching 13 bases. Germline assignment: CDR1 SGHTA and CDR2 FQGNSA. V lost 5 bases, J lost 10 bases, and 8 bases stayed unmatched. There are 15 residues in the CDR3. CDR3 sequence (DNA): TGTGCCAGCAGCCCAGGACTAGCGGGAGTAGAAGAGCAGTTCTTC. Protein product: CASSPGLAGVEEQFF.

V gene TRBV18 combines with J gene TRBJ2-5, with D hard to call. The CDR3 has 16 amino acids. Looked up from germline, CDR1 is KGHSH and CDR2 is LQKENI. V gave up 6 bases and J gave up 2 bases, with 19 bases separating them. The CDR3 DNA follows: TGTGCCAGCTCCCCCTTTAGCCCCGCCGGGCAAGAGACCCAGTACTTC. Translated: CASSPFSPAGQETQYF.

This sequence joins TRBV6-6 and TRBJ1-3; tentative D call: TRBD1 (5 bases). This CDR3 has 15 residues. Germline V CDR1 and CDR2: MNHNY, SVGAGI (reference sequence). Trimming pared 1 base from V and 2 bases from J, leaving 9 bases between. The CDR3 spells CASSYWPGTGNTIYF. The CDR3, as DNA: TGTGCCAGCAGTTACTGGCCAGGGACTGGAAACACCATATATTTT.

The rearrangement joins TRBV11-2 to TRBJ1-1, with a weak D call TRBD1 (6 bases). Germline-derived CDR1 and CDR2 are SGHAT and FQNNGV. This CDR3 comprises 17 residues. V lost 7 bases, J lost 5 bases, and 26 bases lay in between. DNA for the CDR3: TGTGCCAGCACCGCGTCGGGACAAGGATCGGCGCGGACTGAAGCTTTCTTT. Its translation is CASTASGQGSARTEAFF.